This record looks at one T cell receptor beta chain sequence and its context. The data derive from a study of cytomegalovirus exposure and HLA in healthy donors. PCR used 60 Vbeta primers and 13 Jbeta primers. The authors' processing: Tens of millions of unique TCR beta chains, approximately 11 million of them shared, were counted by a later analysis. The table came from immunoSEQ multiplex PCR; TCRdb's copy has only in-frame clones and leaves some out. That table supplies the V and J calls and clone size; D and trimming were determined from the DNA. Here the sample spans around 100,000 clones, 55% to 70% being singletons. The sample consisted of PBMCs. The sequence was collected from a woman aged 30 to 39 in good health and CMV-seronegative.

The chain's CDR3 is CASSQEGTGIDSPLHF. DNA of the CDR3: TGTGCCAGCAGCCAAGAAGGGACAGGGATCGATTCACCCCTCCACTTT. The chain couples TRBV4-2 to TRBJ1-6; 9 bases line up with TRBD1. Trimming took 0 bases from V and 8 from J; bases not matched to a gene: 5. The CDR3 sequence is 16 residues long. Germline loops: CDR1 LGHNA, CDR2 YNFKEQ.